Listed below are T cell receptor beta chains from one sample, sequenced in a study of control samples from healthy donors and cancer patients. This table comes from immunoSEQ multiplex PCR, and its TCRdb copy is limited to in-frame clones, with some not included. The sample has about 75,000 clones, about 95% seen once; the top ten hold around 6.4%. The sequenced sample was blood. The receptors were gathered from a middle-aged woman in good health. Both conserved end residues are part of each CDR3. The D gene is left open where the match is weak. Not every row has a clone size; where given, it reads once, few, many or a size class.

CDR3aa	CDR3nt	v_gene	j_gene	d_gene	abundance
CASSDLGTGSEKLFF	TGCGCCAGCAGCGACCTCGGGACAGGGAGTGAAAAACTGTTTTTT	TRBV5-1	TRBJ1-4	TRBD1	NA
CASSMDSYFEAFF	TGTGCCAGTAGTATGGACAGTTACTTTGAAGCTTTCTTT	TRBV19	TRBJ1-1	NA	NA
CASSAGSRRDTEAFF	TGCGCCAGCAGTGCAGGAAGTAGGAGGGACACTGAAGCTTTCTTT	TRBV10-2	TRBJ1-1	NA	NA
CASSLAGSLNTEAFF	TGTGCCAGCAGCTTAGCAGGGTCCTTAAACACTGAAGCTTTCTTT	TRBV7-9	TRBJ1-1	NA	NA
CASSRRRDTDTQYF	TGTGCCAGCAGTAGACGAAGGGACACAGATACGCAGTATTTT	TRBV2	TRBJ2-3	NA	NA
CASAVGQDVDEQFF	TGTGCCAGCGCCGTTGGACAGGACGTGGATGAGCAGTTCTTC	TRBV19	TRBJ2-1	TRBD1	few
CASGLGGQGIGYTF	TGTGCTAGTGGTTTGGGGGGACAGGGGATCGGCTACACCTTC	TRBV12-5	TRBJ1-2	TRBD1	NA
CASSRGLATDTQYF	TGCGCCAGCAGCAGGGGACTAGCCACAGATACGCAGTATTTT	TRBV5-1	TRBJ2-3	TRBD2	NA
CASSQQRVGRVVAFF	TGTGCCAGCAGTCAGCAAAGGGTAGGTAGGGTCGTCGCTTTCTTT	TRBV27	TRBJ1-1	NA	NA
CASSLQGGGNQPQHF	TGCGCCAGCAGCTTACAGGGTGGCGGCAATCAGCCCCAGCATTTT	TRBV5-1	TRBJ1-5	NA	NA
CASSQEWTGVEQYF	TGTGCCAGCAGCCAAGAGTGGACAGGGGTCGAGCAGTACTTC	TRBV3-1/TRBV3-2	TRBJ2-7	TRBD1	NA
CASRSGLAGSGSNEQFF	TGCGCCAGCAGGTCGGGACTAGCGGGGAGTGGTAGCAATGAGCAGTTCTTC	TRBV4-1	TRBJ2-1	TRBD2	once
CASSTGEASGELFF	TGTGCCAGCAGCACAGGGGAGGCGTCCGGGGAGCTGTTTTTT	TRBV28	TRBJ2-2	NA	NA
CASRLTGPANYGYTF	TGTGCCAGCAGACTGACCGGACCAGCTAACTATGGCTACACCTTC	TRBV27	TRBJ1-2	NA	NA
CASSSGDGFEAFF	TGCGCCAGCAGCTCGGGGGACGGATTTGAAGCTTTCTTT	TRBV5-1	TRBJ1-1	NA	NA
CASSDLGYYEKLFF	TGTGCCAGCAGTGATCTGGGATACTATGAAAAACTGTTTTTT	TRBV6-1	TRBJ1-4	NA	once
CATSGGGNGYTF	TGTGCCACCAGTGGGGGCGGGAATGGCTACACCTTC	TRBV24-1	TRBJ1-2	NA	NA
CASSSRTGNYGYTF	TGTGCCAGCAGTTCTCGGACGGGAAACTATGGCTACACCTTC	TRBV27	TRBJ1-2	NA	NA
CARKRGRSVNSPLHF	TGTGCCAGAAAAAGGGGGCGCTCAGTTAATTCACCCCTCCACTTT	TRBV19	TRBJ1-6	TRBD1	NA
CASSQGASGNTIYF	TGTGCCAGCAGCCAGGGAGCCTCAGGAAACACCATATATTTT	TRBV4-2	TRBJ1-3	NA	once
CASSPPTSGKHNEQFF	TGCGCCAGCAGCCCCCCGACTAGCGGCAAACACAATGAGCAGTTCTTC	TRBV5-1	TRBJ2-1	TRBD2	once
CASSIGSTNYNEQFF	TGTGCCAGTAGTATCGGCTCCACTAACTACAATGAGCAGTTCTTC	TRBV19	TRBJ2-1	NA	NA
CASSLVGQNTEAFF	TGTGCCAGCAGCTTGGTTGGTCAGAACACTGAAGCTTTCTTT	TRBV5-6	TRBJ1-1	NA	NA
CASSLQANTEAFF	TGTGCCAGCAGCTTACAAGCCAACACTGAAGCTTTCTTT	TRBV11-2	TRBJ1-1	NA	NA
CASGQAAGDNSPLHF	TGTGCCAGCGGGCAGGCCGCGGGCGATAATTCACCCCTCCACTTT	TRBV6-4	TRBJ1-6	NA	once
CASSLMDREGGYAF	TGTGCCAGCAGTTTAATGGACAGGGAAGGCGGCTACGCCTTC	TRBV28	TRBJ1-2	TRBD1	NA
CASSVAGGYEQYF	TGTGCCAGCTCAGTGGCGGGAGGCTACGAGCAGTACTTC	TRBV18	TRBJ2-7	TRBD2	NA